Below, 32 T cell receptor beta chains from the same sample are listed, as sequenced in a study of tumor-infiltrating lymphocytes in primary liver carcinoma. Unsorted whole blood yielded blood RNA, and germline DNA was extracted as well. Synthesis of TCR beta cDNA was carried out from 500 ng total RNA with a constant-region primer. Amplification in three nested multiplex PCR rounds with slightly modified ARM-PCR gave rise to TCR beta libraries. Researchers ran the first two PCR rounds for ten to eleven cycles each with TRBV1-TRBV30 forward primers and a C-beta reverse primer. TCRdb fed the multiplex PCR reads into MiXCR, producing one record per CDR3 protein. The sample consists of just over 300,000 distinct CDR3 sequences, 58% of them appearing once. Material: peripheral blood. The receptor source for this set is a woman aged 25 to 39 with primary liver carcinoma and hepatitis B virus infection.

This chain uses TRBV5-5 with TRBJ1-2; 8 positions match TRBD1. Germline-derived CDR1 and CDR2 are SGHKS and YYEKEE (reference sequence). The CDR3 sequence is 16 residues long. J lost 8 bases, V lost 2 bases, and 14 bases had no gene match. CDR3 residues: CASSFFGIGDRRGYTF. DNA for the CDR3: TGTGCCAGCAGCTTTTTTGGAATAGGGGACAGGCGAGGCTACACCTTC.

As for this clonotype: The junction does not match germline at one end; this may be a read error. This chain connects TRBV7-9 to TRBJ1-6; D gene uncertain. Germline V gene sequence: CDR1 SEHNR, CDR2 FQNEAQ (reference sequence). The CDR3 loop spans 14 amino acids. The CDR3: CASNPMVANSPVHF. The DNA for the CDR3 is TGTGCCAGCAACCCGATGGTGGCTAATTCACCCGTCCACTTT. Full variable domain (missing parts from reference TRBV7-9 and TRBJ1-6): DTGVSQNPRHKITKRGQNVTFRCDPISEHNRLYWYRQTLGQGPEFLTYFQNEAQLEKSRLLSDRFSAERPKGSFSTLEIQRTEQGDSAMYLCASNPMVANSPVHFGNGTRLTVT.

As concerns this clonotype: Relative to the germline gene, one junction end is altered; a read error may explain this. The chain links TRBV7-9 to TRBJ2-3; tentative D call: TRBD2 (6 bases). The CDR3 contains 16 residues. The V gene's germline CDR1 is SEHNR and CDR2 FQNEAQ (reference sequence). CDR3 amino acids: CASSLPWGTSTDTQYF. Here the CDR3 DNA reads TGTGCCAGCAGCTTACCGTGGGGCACTAGCACAGATACGCAATATTTT.

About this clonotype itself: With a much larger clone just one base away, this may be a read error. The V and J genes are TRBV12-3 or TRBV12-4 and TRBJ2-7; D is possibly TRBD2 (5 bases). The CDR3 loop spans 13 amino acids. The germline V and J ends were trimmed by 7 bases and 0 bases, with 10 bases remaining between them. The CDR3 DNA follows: TGTGCCAGCAATCCCGACTACTCCTACGAGCAGTACTTC. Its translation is CASNPDYSYEQYF.

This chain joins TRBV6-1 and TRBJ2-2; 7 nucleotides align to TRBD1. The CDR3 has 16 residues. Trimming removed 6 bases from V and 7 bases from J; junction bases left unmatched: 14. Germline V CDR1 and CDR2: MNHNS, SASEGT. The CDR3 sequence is CASRPAGQERFGELFF. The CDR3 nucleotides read TGTGCCAGCAGGCCCGCTGGACAGGAGCGTTTCGGGGAGCTGTTTTTT.

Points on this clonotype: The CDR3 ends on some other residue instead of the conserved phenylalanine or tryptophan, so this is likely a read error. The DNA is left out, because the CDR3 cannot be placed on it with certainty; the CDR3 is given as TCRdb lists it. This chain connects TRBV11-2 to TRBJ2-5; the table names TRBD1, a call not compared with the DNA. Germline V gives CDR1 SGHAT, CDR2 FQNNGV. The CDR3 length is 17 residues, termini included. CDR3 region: CASSLNSGAETQETQYL.

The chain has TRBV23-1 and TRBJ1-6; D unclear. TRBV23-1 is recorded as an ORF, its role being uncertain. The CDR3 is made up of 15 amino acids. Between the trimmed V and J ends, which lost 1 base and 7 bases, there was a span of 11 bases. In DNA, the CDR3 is TGCGCCAGCAGTCAATATATGGTCGGGAATTCACCCCTCCACTTT. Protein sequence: CASSQYMVGNSPLHF.

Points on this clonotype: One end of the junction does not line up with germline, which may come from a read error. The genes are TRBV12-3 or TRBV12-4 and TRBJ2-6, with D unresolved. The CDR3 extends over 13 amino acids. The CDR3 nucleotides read TGTGCCAGCTGTTTTAAGGGTGCCAACGTCCTGACTTTC. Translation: CASCFKGANVLTF.

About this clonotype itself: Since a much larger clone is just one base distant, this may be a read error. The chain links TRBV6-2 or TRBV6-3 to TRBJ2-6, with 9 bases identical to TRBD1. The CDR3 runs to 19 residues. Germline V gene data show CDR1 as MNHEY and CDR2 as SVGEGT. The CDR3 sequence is CASSYTQGAGISGPNVLTF. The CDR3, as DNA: TGTGCCAGCAGTTACACACAGGGGGCAGGAATCTCTGGGCCCAACGTCCTGACTTTC.

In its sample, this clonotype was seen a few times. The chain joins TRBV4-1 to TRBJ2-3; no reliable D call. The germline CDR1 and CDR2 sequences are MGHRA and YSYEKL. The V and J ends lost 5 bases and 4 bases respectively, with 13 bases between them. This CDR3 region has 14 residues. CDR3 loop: CASSVLPGADTQYF. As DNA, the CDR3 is TGCGCCAGCAGCGTCCTCCCTGGGGCAGATACGCAGTATTTT.

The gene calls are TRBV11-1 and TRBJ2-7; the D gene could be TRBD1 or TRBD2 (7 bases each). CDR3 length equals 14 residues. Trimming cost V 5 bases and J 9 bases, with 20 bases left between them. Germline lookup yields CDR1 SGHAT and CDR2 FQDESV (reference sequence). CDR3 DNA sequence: TGTGCCAGCAGCCAGGGACAGTTTCCGGGGGGGCAGTACTTC. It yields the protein CASSQGQFPGGQYF.

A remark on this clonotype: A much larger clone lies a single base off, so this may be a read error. The CDR3 DNA follows: TGCGCCAGCAGTCCCAACAGCGGAATTAGCACAGATACGCAGTATTTT. It codes for CASSPNSGISTDTQYF. The chain combines TRBV4-3 with TRBJ2-3; D perhaps matches TRBD2 (5 bases). Germline V gene data show CDR1 as LGHNA and CDR2 as YSLEER. Trimming removed 6 bases at V and 0 bases at J, with 16 bases between. There are 16 residues in the CDR3.

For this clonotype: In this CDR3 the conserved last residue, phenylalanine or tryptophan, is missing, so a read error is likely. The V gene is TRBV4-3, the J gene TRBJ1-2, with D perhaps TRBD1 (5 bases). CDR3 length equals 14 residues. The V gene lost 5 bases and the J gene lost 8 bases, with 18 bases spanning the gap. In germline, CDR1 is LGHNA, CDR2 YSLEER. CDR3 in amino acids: CASSSLWGLRGYTL. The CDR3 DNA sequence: TGCGCCAGCAGCTCACTGTGGGGCCTGCGGGGCTACACCCTC.

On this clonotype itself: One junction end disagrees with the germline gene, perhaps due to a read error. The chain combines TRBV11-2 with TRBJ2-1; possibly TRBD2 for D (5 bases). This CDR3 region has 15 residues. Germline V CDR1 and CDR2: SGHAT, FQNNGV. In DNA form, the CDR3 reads TGTGCCAGCAGCTTAGGCGGGCTTTCCTACATTGAGCAGTTGTTC. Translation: CASSLGGLSYIEQLF.

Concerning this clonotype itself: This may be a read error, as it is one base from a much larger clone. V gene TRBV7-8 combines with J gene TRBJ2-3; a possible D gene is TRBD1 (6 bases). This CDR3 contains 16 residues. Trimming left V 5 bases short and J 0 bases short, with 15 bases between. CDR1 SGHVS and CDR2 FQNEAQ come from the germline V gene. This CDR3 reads CASSLRQASSTDTQYF. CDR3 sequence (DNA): TGTGCCAGCAGCCTCAGACAGGCGAGTAGCACAGATACGCAGTATTTT.

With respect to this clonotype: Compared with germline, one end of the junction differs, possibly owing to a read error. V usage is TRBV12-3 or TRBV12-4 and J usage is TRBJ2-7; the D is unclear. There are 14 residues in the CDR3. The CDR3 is CASSLGQSSYEQDF. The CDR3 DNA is TGTGCCAGCAGTCTAGGGCAGTCCTCCTACGAGCAGGACTTC.

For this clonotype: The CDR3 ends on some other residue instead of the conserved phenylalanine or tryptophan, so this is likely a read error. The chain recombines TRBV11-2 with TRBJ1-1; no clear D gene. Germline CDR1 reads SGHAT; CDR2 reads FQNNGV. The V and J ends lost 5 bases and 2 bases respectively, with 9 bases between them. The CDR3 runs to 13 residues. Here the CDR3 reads CASSPRPNTEAFI. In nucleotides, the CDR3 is TGTGCCAGCAGCCCCCGCCCTAACACTGAAGCTTTCATT.

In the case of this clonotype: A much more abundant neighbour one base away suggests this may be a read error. The CDR3 region has the DNA TGTGCCAGCAGTTTTCCGAGAGAGACCCAGCACTTC. It translates to CASSFPRETQHF. The rearrangement joins TRBV12-3 or TRBV12-4 to TRBJ2-5; no clear D. The CDR3 covers 12 residues.

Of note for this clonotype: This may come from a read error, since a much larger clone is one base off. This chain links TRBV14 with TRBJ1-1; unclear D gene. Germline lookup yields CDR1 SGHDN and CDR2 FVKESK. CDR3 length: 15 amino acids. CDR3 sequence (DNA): TGTGCCAGCAGCCAAGATCGAGCCACGGTCACTGAAGCTATCTTT. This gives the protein CASSQDRATVTEAIF.

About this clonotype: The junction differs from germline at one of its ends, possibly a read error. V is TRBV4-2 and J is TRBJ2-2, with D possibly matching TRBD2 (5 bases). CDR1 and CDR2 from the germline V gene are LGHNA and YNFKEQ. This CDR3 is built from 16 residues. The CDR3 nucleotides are TGCGCCAGCAGCCAAGAGATGGGAGTGAACACCGAGGAACTGTTCTTT. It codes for CASSQEMGVNTEELFF.

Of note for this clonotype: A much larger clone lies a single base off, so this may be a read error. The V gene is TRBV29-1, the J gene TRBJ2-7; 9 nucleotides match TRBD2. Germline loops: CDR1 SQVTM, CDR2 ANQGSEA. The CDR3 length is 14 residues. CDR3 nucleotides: TGCGGCGTTGTATTAGCGGGAGTTTCTTACGAGCAGTACTTC. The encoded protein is CGVVLAGVSYEQYF.

CDR3 sequence: CASSFGLAAYNEQFF. For the CDR3, the DNA is TGTGCCAGCAGTTTCGGGCTAGCGGCCTACAATGAGCAGTTCTTC. This rearrangement joins TRBV12-3 or TRBV12-4 to TRBJ2-1, with 7 nucleotides matching TRBD2. The ends lost 3 bases at V and 2 bases at J; junction bases unmatched: 4. This CDR3 is 15 amino acids long.

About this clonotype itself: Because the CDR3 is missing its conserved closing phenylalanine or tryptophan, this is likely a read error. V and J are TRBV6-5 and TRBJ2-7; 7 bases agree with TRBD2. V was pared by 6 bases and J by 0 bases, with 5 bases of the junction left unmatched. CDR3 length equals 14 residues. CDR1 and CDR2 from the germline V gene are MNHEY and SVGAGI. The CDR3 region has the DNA TGTGCCAGCAGCCCGAGGACTAGCTCCTACGAGCAGTACTCC. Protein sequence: CASSPRTSSYEQYS.

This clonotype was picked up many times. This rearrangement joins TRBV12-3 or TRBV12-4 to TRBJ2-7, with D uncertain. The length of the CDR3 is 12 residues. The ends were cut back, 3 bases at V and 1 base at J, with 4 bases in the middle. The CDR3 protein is CASSFLSYEQYF. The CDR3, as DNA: TGTGCCAGCAGTTTTTTGTCCTACGAGCAGTACTTC.

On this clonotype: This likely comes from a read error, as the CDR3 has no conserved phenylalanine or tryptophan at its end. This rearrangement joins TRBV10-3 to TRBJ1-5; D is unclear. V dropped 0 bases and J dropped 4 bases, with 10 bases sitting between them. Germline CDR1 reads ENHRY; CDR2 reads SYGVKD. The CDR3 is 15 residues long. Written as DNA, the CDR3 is TGTGCCATCAGTGAGTCGGGGAAGGGTAATCAGCCCCAGCATCTT. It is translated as CAISESGKGNQPQHL.

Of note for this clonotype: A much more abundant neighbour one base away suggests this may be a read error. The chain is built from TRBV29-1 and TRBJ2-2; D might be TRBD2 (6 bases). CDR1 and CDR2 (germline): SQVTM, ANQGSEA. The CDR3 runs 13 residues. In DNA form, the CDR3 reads TGCAGCGCGCGGGACCTTAACACCGGGGAGCTGTCTTTT. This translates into CSARDLNTGELSF.

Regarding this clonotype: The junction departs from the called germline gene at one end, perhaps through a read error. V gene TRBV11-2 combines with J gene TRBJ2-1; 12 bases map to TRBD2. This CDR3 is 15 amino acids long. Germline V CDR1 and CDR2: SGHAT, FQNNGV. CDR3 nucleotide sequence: TGTGCCGGCAGCTTACGACTAGCGGGAGTTGGTGATCAGTTCTTC. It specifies CAGSLRLAGVGDQFF.

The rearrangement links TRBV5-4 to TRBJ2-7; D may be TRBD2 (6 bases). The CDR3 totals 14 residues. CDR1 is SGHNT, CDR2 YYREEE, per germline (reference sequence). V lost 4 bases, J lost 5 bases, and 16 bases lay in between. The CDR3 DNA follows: TGTGCCAGCAGCCCGACTAGAGAGCTGCACGAGCAGTACTTC. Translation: CASSPTRELHEQYF.

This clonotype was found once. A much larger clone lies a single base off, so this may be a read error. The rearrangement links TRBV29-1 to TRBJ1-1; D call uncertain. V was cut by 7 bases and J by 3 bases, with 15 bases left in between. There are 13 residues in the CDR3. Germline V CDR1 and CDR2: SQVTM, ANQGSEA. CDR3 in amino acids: CSAVGELDTEAFF. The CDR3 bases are TGCAGCGCTGTCGGAGAGCTCGACACTGAAGCTTTCTTT. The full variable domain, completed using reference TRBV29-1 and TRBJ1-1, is SAVISQKPSRDICQRGTSLTIQCQVDSQVTMMFWYRQQPGQSLTLIATANQGSEATYESGFVIDKFPISRPNLTFSTLTVSNMSPEDSSIYLCSAVGELDTEAFFGQGTRLTVV.

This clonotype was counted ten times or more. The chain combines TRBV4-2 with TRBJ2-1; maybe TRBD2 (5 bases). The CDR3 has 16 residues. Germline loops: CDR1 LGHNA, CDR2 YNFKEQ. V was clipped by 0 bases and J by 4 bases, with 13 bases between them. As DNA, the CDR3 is TGTGCCAGCAGCCAAGAATTGGGAGTCCCGTACAATGAGCAGTTCTTC. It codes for CASSQELGVPYNEQFF.

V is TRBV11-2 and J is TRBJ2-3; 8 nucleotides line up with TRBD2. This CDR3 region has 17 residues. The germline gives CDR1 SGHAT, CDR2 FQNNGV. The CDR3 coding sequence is TGTGTCAGTAGCTTAGATAGCGGGATCTATCCTACGGATACGCAGTATTTT. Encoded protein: CVSSLDSGIYPTDTQYF.

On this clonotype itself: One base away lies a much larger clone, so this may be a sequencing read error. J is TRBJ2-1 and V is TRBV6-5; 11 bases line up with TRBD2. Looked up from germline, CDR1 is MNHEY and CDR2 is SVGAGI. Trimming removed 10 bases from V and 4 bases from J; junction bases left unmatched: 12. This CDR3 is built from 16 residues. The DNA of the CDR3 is TGTGCCAACACCCCTCGTGGGACTAGCGGTTACAATGAGCAGTTCTTC. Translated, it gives CANTPRGTSGYNEQFF.